The text below deals with one TCR beta chain. The data derive from a study of cytomegalovirus exposure and HLA in healthy donors. This CDR3 is 15 amino acids long. The germline CDR1 and CDR2 sequences are MGHRA and YSYEKL. The ends were cut back, 4 bases at V and 2 bases at J, with 15 bases in the middle. Amplification used 60 Vbeta primers and 13 Jbeta primers. In the authors' workflow: In a later analysis, the count reached 80 million or so unique TCR beta chains, with 8.5 million to 14 million shared. Clones were sequenced by immunoSEQ multiplex PCR, and TCRdb holds only the in-frame ones, with some missing. V and J calls and clone size come straight from that table; D and trimming were deduced from the DNA. The sample lists over 90,000 clones, around 70% occurring once.

The V call is TRBV4-1, the J call TRBJ2-7; weak D call: TRBD1 (6 bases). The receptor was derived from a woman between 45 and 65 years old in good health and CMV-seropositive. Sequenced material: PBMCs. The chain's CDR3 is CASSPPGDLTYEQYF. In nucleotides, the CDR3 is TGCGCCAGCAGCCCTCCAGGGGACCTCACCTACGAGCAGTACTTC.